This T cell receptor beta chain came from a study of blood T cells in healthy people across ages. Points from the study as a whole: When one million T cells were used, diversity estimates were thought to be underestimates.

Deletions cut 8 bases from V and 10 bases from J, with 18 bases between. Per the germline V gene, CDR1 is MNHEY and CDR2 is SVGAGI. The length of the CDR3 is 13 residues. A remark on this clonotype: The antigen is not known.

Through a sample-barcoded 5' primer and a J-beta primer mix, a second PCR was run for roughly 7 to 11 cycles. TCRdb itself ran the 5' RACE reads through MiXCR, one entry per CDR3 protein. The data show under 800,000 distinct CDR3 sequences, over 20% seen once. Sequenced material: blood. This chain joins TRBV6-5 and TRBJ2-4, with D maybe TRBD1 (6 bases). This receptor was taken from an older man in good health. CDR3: CASGSDRLKIQYF. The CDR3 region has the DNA TGTGCCAGCGGAAGCGACAGGCTGAAAATTCAGTACTTC.